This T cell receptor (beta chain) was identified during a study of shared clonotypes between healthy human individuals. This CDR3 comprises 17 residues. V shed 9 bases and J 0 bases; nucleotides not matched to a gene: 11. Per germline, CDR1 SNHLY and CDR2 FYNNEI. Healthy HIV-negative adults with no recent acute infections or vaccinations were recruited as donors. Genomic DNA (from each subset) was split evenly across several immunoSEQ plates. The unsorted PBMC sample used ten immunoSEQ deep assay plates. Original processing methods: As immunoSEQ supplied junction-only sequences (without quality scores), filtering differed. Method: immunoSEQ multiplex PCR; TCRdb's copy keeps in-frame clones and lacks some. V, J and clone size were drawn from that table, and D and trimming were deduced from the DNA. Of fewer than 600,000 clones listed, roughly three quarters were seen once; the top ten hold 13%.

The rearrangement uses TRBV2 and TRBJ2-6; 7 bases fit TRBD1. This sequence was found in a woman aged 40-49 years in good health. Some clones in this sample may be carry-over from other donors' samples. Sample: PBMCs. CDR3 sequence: CAREAGTANSGANVLTF. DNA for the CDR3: TGTGCCAGGGAGGCCGGGACAGCGAACTCTGGGGCCAACGTCCTGACTTTC.